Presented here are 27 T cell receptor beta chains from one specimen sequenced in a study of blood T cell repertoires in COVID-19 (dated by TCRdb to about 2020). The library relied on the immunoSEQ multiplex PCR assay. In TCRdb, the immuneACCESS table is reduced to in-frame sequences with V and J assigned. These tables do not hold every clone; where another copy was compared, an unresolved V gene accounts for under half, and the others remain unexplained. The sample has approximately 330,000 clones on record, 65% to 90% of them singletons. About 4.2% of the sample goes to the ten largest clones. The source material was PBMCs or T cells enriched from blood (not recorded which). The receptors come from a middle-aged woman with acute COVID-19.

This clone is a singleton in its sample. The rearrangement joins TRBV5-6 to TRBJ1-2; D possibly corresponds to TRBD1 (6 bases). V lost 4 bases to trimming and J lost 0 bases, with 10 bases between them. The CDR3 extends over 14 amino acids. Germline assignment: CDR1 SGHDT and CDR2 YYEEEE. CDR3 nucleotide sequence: TGTGCCAGCAGCAGGGACACAACTAACTATGGCTACACCTTC. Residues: CASSRDTTNYGYTF.

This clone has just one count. CDR3 nucleotide sequence: TGTGCCAGCAGCAGGACTAGCGGGAGAGTTTCTGGGGCCAACGTCCTGACTTTC. Translation: CASSRTSGRVSGANVLTF. The chain has TRBV27 and TRBJ2-6, with TRBD2 matching 13 bases. V shed 6 bases and J 1 base; nucleotides not matched to a gene: 6. This CDR3 spans 18 amino acids. Looked up from germline, CDR1 is MNHEY and CDR2 is SMNVEV (reference sequence).

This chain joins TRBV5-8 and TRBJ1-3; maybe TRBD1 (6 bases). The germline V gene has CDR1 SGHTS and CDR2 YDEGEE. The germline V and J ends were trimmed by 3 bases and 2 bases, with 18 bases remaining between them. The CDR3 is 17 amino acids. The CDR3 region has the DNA TGTGCCAGCAGCTCCGACCCTCAGGGGAACCCTGGAAACACCATATATTTT. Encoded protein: CASSSDPQGNPGNTIYF.

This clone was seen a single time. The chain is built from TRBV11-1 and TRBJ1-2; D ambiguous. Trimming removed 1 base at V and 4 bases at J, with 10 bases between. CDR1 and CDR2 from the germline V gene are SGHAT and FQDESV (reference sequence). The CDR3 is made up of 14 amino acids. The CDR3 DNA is TGTGCCAGCAGCTTAGGCCCCGGCGGCTATGGCTACACCTTC. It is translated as CASSLGPGGYGYTF.

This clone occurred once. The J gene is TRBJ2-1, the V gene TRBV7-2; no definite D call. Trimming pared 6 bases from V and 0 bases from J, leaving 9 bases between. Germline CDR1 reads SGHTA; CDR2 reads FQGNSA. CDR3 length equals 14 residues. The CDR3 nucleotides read TGTGCCAGCAGGGAACAGAGCTCCTACAATGAGCAGTTCTTC. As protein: CASREQSSYNEQFF.

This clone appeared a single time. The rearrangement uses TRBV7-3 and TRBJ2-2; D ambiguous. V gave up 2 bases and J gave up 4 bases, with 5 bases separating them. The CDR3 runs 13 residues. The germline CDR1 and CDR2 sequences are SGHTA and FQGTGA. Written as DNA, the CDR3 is TGTGCCAGCAGCTTATCAGGCACCGGGGAGCTGTTTTTT. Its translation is CASSLSGTGELFF.

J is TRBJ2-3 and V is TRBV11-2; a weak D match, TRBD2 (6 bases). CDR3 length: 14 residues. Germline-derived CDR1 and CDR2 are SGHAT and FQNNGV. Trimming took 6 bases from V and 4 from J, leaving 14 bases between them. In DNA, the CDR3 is TGTGCCAGCAGTACGGACTATGAGCCAGATACGCAGTATTTT. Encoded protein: CASSTDYEPDTQYF. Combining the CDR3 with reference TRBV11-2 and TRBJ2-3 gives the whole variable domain EAGVAQSPRYKIIEKRQSVAFWCNPISGHATLYWYQQILGQGPKLLIQFQNNGVVDDSQLPKDRFSAERLKGVDSTLKIQPAKLEDSAVYLCASSTDYEPDTQYFGPGTRLTVL.

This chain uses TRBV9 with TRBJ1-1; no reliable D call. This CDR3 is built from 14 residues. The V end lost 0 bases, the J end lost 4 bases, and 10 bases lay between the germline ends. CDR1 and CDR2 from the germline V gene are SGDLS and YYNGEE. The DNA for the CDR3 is TGTGCCAGCAGCGTAGGTGGGCTGAGCACTGAAGCTTTCTTT. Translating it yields CASSVGGLSTEAFF.

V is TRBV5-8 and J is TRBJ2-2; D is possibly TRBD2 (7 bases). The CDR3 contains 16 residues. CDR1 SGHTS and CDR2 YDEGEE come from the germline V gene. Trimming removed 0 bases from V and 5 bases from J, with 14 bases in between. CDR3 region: CASSLDRGARTGELFF. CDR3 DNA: TGTGCCAGCAGCTTGGATCGGGGGGCAAGGACCGGGGAGCTGTTTTTT. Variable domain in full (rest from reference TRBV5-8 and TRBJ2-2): EAGVTQSPTHLIKTRGQQATLRCSPISGHTSVYWYQQALGLGLQFLLWYDEGEERNRGNFPPRFSGRQFPNYSSELNVNALELEDSALYLCASSLDRGARTGELFFGEGSRLTVL.

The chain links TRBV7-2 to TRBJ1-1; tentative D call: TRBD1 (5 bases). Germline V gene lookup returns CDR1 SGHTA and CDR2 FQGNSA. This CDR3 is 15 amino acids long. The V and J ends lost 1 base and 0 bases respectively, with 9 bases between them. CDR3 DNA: TGTGCCAGCAGCTTAGAAGCAGGGCTGAACACTGAAGCTTTCTTT. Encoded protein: CASSLEAGLNTEAFF.

In DNA form, the CDR3 reads TGTGCCACCAGCGGGGGACAGGGCGTCGCTAATGAAAAACTGTTTTTT. Amino acid sequence: CATSGGQGVANEKLFF. The rearrangement joins TRBV15 to TRBJ1-4; 9 bases match TRBD1. V gave up 5 bases and J gave up 3 bases; unmatched junction bases: 7. The CDR3 contains 16 residues. The germline V gene has CDR1 LNHNV and CDR2 YYDKDF (reference sequence).

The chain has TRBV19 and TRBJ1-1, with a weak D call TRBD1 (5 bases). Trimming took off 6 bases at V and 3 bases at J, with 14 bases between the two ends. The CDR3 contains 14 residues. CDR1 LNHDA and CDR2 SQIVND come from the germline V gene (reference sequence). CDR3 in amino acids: CASRQSRGDTEAFF. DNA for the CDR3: TGTGCCAGTAGACAAAGCCGGGGGGACACTGAAGCTTTCTTT.

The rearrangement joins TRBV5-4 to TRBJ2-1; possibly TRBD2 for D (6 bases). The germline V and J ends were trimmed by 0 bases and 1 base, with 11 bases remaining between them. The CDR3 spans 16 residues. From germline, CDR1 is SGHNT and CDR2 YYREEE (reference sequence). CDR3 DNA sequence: TGTGCCAGCAGCTTGGATCGGGGGAGGTCCTACAATGAGCAGTTCTTC. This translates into CASSLDRGRSYNEQFF. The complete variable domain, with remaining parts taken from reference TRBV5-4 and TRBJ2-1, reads ETGVTQSPTHLIKTRGQQVTLRCSSQSGHNTVSWYQQALGQGPQFIFQYYREEENGRGNFPPRFSGLQFPNYSSELNVNALELDDSALYLCASSLDRGRSYNEQFFGPGTRLTVL.

DNA for the CDR3: TGTGCCAGCAGCAGACTAGCGGGGGGCCACACTTACAATGAGCAGTTCTTC. Translated: CASSRLAGGHTYNEQFF. The chain uses TRBV5-4 and TRBJ2-1; 13 nucleotides agree with TRBD2. Looked up from germline, CDR1 is SGHNT and CDR2 is YYREEE (reference sequence). The junction had 8 bases not matched to a gene; V was cut back by 4 bases and J by 4 bases. The CDR3 runs 17 residues.

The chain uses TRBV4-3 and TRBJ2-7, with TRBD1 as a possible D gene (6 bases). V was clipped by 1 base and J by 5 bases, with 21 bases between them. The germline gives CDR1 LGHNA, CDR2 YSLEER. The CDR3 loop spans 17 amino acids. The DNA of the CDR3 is TGCGCCAGCAGCCAAGGTACCAGCAGGGGATGGTTTGACGAGCAGTACTTC. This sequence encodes CASSQGTSRGWFDEQYF.

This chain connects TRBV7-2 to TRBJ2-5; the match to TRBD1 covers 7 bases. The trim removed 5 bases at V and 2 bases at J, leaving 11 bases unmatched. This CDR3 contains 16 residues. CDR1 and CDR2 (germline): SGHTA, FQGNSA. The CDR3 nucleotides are TGTGCCAGCAGCAATGCCGGGACAGCCAGACAAGAGACCCAGTACTTC. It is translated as CASSNAGTARQETQYF.

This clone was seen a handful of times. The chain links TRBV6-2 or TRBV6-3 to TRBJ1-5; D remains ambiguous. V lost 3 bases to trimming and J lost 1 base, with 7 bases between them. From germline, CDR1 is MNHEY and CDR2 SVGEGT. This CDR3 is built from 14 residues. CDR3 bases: TGTGCCAGCAGTTATAGAAGAAGCAATCAGCCCCAGCATTTT. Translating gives CASSYRRSNQPQHF.

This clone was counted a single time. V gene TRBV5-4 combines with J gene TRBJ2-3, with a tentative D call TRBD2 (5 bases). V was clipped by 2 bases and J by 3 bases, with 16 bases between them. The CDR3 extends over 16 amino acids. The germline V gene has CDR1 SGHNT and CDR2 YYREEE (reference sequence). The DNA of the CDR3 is TGTGCCAGCAGCTTTAAACAGAGGGTGGTTACAGATACGCAGTATTTT. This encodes CASSFKQRVVTDTQYF.

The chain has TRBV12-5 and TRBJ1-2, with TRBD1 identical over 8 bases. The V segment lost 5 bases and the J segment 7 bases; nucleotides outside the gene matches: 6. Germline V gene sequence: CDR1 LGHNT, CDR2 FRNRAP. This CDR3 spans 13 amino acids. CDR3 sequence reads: CASGRTGTGGYTF. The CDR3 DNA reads TGTGCTAGTGGTCGGACAGGGACCGGTGGCTACACCTTC.

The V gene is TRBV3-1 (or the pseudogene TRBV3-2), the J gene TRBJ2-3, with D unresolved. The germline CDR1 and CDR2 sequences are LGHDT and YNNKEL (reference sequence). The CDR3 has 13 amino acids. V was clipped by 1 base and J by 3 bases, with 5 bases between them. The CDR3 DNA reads TGTGCCAGCAGCCAAGGGCTTACAGATACGCAGTATTTT. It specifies CASSQGLTDTQYF.

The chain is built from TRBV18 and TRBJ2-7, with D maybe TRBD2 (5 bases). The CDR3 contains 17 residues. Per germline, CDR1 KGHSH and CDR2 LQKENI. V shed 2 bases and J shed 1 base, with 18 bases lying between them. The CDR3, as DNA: TGTGCCAGCTCACCAAAGATTCTAGCCGGGGTGTCCTACGAGCAGTACTTC. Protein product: CASSPKILAGVSYEQYF.

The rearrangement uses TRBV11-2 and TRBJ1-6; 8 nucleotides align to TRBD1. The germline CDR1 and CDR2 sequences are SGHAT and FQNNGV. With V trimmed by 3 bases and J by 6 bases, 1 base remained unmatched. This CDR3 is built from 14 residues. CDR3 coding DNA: TGTGCCAGCAGCTTCGGACAGGGTAATTCACCCCTCCACTTT. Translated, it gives CASSFGQGNSPLHF.

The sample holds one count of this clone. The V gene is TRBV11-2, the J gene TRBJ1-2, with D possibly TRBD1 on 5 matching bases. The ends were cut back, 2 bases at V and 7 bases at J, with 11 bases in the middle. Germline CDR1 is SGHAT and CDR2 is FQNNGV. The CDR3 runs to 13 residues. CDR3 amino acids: CASSLSGRSGYTF. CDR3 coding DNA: TGTGCCAGCAGCTTATCAGGGCGCTCTGGCTACACCTTC.

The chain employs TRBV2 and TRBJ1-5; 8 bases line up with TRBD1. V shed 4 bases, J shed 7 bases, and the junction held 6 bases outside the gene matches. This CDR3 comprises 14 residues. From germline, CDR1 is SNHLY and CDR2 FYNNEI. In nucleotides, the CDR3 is TGTGCCAGCAGTGTCGACAGGGGAATACAGCCCCAGCATTTT. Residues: CASSVDRGIQPQHF.

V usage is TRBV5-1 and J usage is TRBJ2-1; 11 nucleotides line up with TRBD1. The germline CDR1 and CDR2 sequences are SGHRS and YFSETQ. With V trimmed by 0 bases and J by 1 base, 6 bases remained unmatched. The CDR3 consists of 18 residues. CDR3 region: CASSLEDRGRISYNEQFF. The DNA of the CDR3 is TGCGCCAGCAGCTTGGAGGACAGGGGGCGAATTTCCTACAATGAGCAGTTCTTC. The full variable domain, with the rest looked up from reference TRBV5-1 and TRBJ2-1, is KAGVTQTPRYLIKTRGQQVTLSCSPISGHRSVSWYQQTPGQGLQFLFEYFSETQRNKGNFPGRFSGRQFSNSRSEMNVSTLELGDSALYLCASSLEDRGRISYNEQFFGPGTRLTVL.

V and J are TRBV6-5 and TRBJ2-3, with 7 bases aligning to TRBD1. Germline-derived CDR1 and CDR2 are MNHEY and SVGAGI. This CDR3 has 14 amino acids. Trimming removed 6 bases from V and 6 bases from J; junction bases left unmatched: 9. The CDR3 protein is CASSYRARGDTQYF. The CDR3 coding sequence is TGTGCCAGCAGCTATAGAGCCAGGGGGGATACGCAGTATTTT.

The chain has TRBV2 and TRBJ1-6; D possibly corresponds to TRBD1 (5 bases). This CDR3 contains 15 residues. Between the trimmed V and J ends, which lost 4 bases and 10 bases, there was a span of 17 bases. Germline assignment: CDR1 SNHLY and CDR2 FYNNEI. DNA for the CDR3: TGTGCCAGCAGTGCAACCCGGCAGGGTAACTCACCCCTCCACTTT. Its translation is CASSATRQGNSPLHF. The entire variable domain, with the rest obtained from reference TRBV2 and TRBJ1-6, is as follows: EPEVTQTPSHQVTQMGQEVILRCVPISNHLYFYWYRQILGQKVEFLVSFYNNEISEKSEIFDDQFSVERPDGSNFTLKIRSTKLEDSAMYFCASSATRQGNSPLHFGNGTRLTVT.